This T cell receptor (beta chain) was documented in a study of cytomegalovirus exposure and HLA in healthy donors. Primers: 60 Vbeta forward and 13 Jbeta reverse. Measured with immunoSEQ multiplex PCR; TCRdb has only the in-frame clones, and not every one. The specimen's table records tens of thousands of clones. The length of the CDR3 is 16 residues. J gave up 7 bases and V 1 base, and 10 bases lay outside the gene matches. Germline V gives CDR1 SEHNR, CDR2 FQNEAQ (reference sequence). Sequenced input: PBMCs. This chain joins TRBV7-9 and TRBJ1-5, with 7 bases that match TRBD1. The receptor comes from a middle-aged woman in good health and CMV-seropositive. The CDR3: CASSLGRGQGGQPQHF. CDR3 nucleotides: TGTGCCAGCAGCTTAGGAAGGGGGCAGGGAGGACAGCCCCAGCATTTT.